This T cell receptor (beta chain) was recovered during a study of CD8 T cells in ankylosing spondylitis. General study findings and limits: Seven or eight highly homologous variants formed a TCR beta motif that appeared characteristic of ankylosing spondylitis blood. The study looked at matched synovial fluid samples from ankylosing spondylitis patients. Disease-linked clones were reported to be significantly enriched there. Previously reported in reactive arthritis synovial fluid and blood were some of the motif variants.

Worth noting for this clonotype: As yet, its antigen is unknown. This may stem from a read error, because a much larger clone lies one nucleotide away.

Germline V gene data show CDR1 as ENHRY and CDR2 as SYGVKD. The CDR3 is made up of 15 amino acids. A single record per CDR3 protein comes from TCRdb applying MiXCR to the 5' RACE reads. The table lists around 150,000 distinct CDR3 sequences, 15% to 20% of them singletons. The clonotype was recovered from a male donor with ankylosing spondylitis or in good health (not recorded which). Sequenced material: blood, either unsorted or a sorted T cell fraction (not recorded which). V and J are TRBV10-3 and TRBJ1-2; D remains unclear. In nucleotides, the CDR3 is TGTGTCATCAGTGAGTCGCAGGCAGCTAACTATGGCTACACCTTC. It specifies CVISESQAANYGYTF.